The 12 T cell receptor beta chains given below trace back to one sample, sequenced in a study. TCRdb analysed the RT-PCR reads with MiXCR anew, one entry per CDR3 protein. The table lists 650,000 to 800,000 distinct CDR3 sequences, 14% of them singletons. Sequencing was done on a sample of memory CD4+ T cells from blood. Every receptor here comes from a female donor in good health, serving as a healthy control.

This clonotype turned up a few times. This rearrangement joins TRBV10-3 to TRBJ1-3; D uncertain. V lost 6 bases and J 6 bases, leaving 12 bases between the germline ends. The germline V gene has CDR1 ENHRY and CDR2 SYGVKD. CDR3 length: 13 amino acids. CDR3 sequence reads: CAIRRGLENTIYF. CDR3 sequence (DNA): TGTGCCATCAGGCGGGGTTTGGAAAACACCATATATTTT.

This CDR3 reads CASSREWTDTQYF. The CDR3 nucleotides read TGTGCCAGCTCACGGGAGTGGACAGATACGCAGTATTTT. This chain links TRBV18 with TRBJ2-3, with D possibly being TRBD2 (5 bases). This CDR3 is built from 13 residues. With 4 bases removed from V and 3 bases from J, the gap between germline ends came to 8 bases. Germline values: CDR1 KGHSH, CDR2 LQKENI.

In this sample, this clonotype turned up many times. This chain links TRBV9 with TRBJ2-2; D unresolved. The CDR3 loop spans 14 amino acids. V was shortened by 3 bases and J by 0 bases, with 6 bases between the two germline ends. CDR1 SGDLS and CDR2 YYNGEE come from the germline V gene. This chain's CDR3 is CASSDTTNTGELFF. The CDR3 DNA reads as TGTGCCAGCAGCGATACAACGAACACCGGGGAGCTGTTTTTT.

This clonotype was recorded many times. The chain has TRBV4-3 and TRBJ2-3; D is undetermined. V lost 4 bases and J lost 4, with 12 bases in between. The CDR3 runs 14 residues. Germline CDR1 and CDR2: LGHNA and YSLEER. In nucleotides, the CDR3 is TGCGCCAGCAGCCTCCGGTTCTCGGCAGATACGCAGTATTTT. Translating it yields CASSLRFSADTQYF.

Of note for this clonotype: A much larger clonotype is one base distant, so this may be a read error. This rearrangement joins TRBV5-1 to TRBJ2-5; D uncertain. The CDR3 length is 15 residues. CDR1 SGHRS and CDR2 YFSETQ come from the germline V gene. The CDR3 loop reads CASSLEVGTQETQHF. The CDR3 DNA follows: TGCGCCAGCAGCTTGGAGGTCGGAACCCAAGAGACCCAGCACTTC.

This chain connects TRBV20-1 to TRBJ1-2; 10 positions match TRBD1. V shed 2 bases, J shed 5 bases, and the junction held 8 bases outside the gene matches. The CDR3 is 15 residues long. Germline CDR1 and CDR2: DFQATT and SNEGSKA (reference sequence). CDR3 protein: CSARKFGTGDYGYTF. CDR3 nucleotides: TGCAGTGCTAGAAAGTTCGGGACAGGGGATTATGGCTACACCTTC.

This clonotype appeared a few times. The rearrangement joins TRBV4-3 to TRBJ1-2, with a possible D match to TRBD1 (6 bases). The CDR3 runs 16 residues. V shed 4 bases and J shed 6 bases, with 21 bases lying between them. Germline CDR1 reads LGHNA; CDR2 reads YSLEER. CDR3 amino acids: CASSRDELEGGHGYTF. As DNA, the CDR3 is TGCGCCAGCAGCCGAGACGAATTAGAGGGGGGACATGGCTACACCTTC.

The chain couples TRBV6-6 to TRBJ2-5; D tentatively fits TRBD1 or TRBD2 (6 bases each). The germline V gene encodes CDR1 MNHNY and CDR2 SVGAGI (reference sequence). There are 14 residues in the CDR3. V was pared by 1 base and J by 4 bases, with 10 bases between. The CDR3 reads CASSYYGGGETQYF. The DNA for the CDR3 is TGTGCCAGCAGTTACTACGGAGGGGGAGAGACCCAGTACTTC.

The CDR3 DNA reads TGCAGTGCTAGAGACACGGGGCAGGGGAGCCACGAGCAGTACTTC. Residues: CSARDTGQGSHEQYF. V gene TRBV20-1 combines with J gene TRBJ2-7; D is possibly TRBD1 (6 bases). Trimming removed 0 bases from V and 5 bases from J, with 17 bases in between. The CDR3 runs to 15 residues. Germline-derived CDR1 and CDR2 are DFQATT and SNEGSKA (reference sequence).

This clonotype was counted a few times. The CDR3 DNA reads as TGTGCCAGCAGCCCCAGGTACCTTAGAGATGAGCAGTTCTTC. Its translation: CASSPRYLRDEQFF. The chain carries TRBV3-1 and TRBJ2-1; D ambiguous. V lost 4 bases to trimming and J lost 8 bases, with 15 bases between them. This CDR3 is built from 14 residues. From germline, CDR1 is LGHDT and CDR2 YNNKEL (reference sequence).

This clonotype was seen more than once but under ten times. V is TRBV3-1 and J is TRBJ1-1; 7 bases match TRBD1. The CDR3 covers 14 residues. The junction had 6 bases not matched to a gene; V was cut back by 6 bases and J by 2 bases. Germline values: CDR1 LGHDT, CDR2 YNNKEL (reference sequence). In DNA, the CDR3 is TGTGCCAGCAGACACAACAGGGGAAACACTGAAGCTTTCTTT. The encoded protein is CASRHNRGNTEAFF.

The gene calls are TRBV29-1 and TRBJ2-2; D gene unclear. Germline assignment: CDR1 SQVTM and CDR2 ANQGSEA. V lost 6 bases, J lost 0 bases, and 14 bases lay in between. This CDR3 region has 15 residues. The CDR3 is CSVFSTFSNTGELFF. DNA for the CDR3: TGCAGCGTCTTCTCGACATTTTCGAACACCGGGGAGCTGTTTTTT.